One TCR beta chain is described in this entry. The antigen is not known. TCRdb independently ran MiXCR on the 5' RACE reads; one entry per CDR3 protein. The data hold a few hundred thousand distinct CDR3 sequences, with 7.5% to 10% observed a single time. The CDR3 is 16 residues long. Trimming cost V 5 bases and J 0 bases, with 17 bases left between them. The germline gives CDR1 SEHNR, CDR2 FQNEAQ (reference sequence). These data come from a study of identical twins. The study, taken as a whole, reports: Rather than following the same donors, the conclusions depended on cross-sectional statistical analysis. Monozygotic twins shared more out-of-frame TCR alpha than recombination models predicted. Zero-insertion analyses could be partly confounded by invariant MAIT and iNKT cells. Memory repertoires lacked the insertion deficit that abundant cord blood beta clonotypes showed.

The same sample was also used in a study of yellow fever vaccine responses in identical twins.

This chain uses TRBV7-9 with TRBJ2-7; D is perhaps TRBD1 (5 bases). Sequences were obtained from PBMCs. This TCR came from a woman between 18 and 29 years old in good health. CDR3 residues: CASSTPTAPNSYEQYF. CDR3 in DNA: TGTGCCAGCAGCACGCCGACAGCCCCGAACTCCTACGAGCAGTACTTC. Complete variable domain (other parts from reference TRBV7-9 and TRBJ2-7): DTGVSQNPRHKITKRGQNVTFRCDPISEHNRLYWYRQTLGQGPEFLTYFQNEAQLEKSRLLSDRFSAERPKGSFSTLEIQRTEQGDSAMYLCASSTPTAPNSYEQYFGPGTRLTVT.